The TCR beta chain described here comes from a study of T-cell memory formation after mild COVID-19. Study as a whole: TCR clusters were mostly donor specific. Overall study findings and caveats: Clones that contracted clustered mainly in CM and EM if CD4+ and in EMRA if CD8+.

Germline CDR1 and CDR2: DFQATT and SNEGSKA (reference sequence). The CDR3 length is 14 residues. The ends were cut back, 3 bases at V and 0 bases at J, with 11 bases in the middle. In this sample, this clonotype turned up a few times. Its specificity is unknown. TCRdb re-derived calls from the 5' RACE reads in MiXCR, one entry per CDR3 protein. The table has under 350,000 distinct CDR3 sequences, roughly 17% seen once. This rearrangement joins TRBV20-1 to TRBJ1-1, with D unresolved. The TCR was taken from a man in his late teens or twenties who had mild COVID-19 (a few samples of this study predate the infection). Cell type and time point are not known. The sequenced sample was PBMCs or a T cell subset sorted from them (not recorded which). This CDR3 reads CSASRWGLNTEAFF. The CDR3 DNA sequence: TGCAGTGCTAGCCGTTGGGGATTGAACACTGAAGCTTTCTTT.